The source of this T cell receptor (beta chain) is a study of T cells expressing NK-cell markers. From its re-call of the 5' RACE reads, TCRdb lists each CDR3 protein once, without DNA. The sample totals approximately 150,000 distinct CDR3 sequences; its top ten clones hold roughly 18%. Germline CDR1 and CDR2: SEHNR and FQNEAQ (reference sequence). CDR3 length: 12 amino acids. V gene TRBV7-9 combines with J gene TRBJ2-7; TCRdb reports TRBD1, a call that lacks DNA to check it against. This clonotype was obtained from a woman aged 18-70 years in good health. Sequenced sample: blood T cells: a sorted CD56 or NKG2C T cell subset, CD4+ or CD8+ T cells, or bulk PBMC T cells (not recorded which). This CDR3 reads CASSTGLWEQYF.